This T cell receptor beta chain came from a study of identical twins. General study results and limits: Reduced insertions were recorded for abundant cord blood beta clonotypes, with no such pattern in memory repertoires.

On this clonotype: Antigen: not known.

Germline V gives CDR1 SNHLY, CDR2 FYNNEI. V was pared by 3 bases and J by 1 base, with 5 bases of the junction left unmatched. The CDR3 extends over 15 amino acids. TCRdb independently ran MiXCR on the 5' RACE reads; one entry per CDR3 protein. The repertoire holds roughly 1.6 million distinct CDR3 sequences, with less than 35% as singletons. The receptor comes from a newborn girl in good health. The V call is TRBV2, the J call TRBJ2-7; 8 positions agree with TRBD2. The sequencing sample was made of cord blood. CDR3 in DNA: TGTGCCAGCAGTGAGCAGGGCGGGGGGTCCTACGAGCAGTACTTC. It translates to CASSEQGGGSYEQYF.